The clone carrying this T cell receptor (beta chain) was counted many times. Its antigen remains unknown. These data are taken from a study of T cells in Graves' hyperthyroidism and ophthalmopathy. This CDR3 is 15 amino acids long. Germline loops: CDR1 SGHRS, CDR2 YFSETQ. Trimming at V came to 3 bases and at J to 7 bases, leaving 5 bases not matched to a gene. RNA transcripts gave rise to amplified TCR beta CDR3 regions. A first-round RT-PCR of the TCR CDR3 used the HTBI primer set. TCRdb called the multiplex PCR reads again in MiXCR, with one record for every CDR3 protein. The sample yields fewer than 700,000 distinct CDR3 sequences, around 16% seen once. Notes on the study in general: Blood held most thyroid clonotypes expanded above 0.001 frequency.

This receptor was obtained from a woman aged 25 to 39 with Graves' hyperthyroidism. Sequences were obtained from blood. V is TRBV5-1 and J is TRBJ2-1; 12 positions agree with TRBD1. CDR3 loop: CASSSGTGGWNEQFF. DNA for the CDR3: TGCGCCAGCAGCTCCGGGACAGGGGGCTGGAATGAGCAGTTCTTC.